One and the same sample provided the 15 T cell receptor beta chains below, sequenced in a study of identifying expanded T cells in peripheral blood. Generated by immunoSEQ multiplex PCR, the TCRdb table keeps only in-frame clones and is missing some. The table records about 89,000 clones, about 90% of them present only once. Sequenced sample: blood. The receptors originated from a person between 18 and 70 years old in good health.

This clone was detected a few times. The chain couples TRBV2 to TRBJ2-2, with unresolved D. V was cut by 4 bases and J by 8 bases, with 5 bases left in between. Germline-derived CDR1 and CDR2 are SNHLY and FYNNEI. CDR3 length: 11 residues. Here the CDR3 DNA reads TGTGCCAGCAGTGTTTTGGGGGAGCTGTTTTTT. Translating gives CASSVLGELFF.

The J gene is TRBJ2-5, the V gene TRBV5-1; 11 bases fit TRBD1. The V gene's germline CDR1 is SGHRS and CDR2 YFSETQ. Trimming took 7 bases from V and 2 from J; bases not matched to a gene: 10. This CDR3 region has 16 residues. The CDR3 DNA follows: TGCGCCAGCGCAGTGACCGGGACAGGGGGGCAAGAGACCCAGTACTTC. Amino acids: CASAVTGTGGQETQYF.

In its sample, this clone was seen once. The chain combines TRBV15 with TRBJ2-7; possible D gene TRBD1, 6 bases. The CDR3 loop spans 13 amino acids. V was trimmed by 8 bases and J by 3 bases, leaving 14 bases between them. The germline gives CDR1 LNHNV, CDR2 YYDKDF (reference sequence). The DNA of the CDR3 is TGTGCCACCTTCACAGGGTTGCGCTACGAGCAGTACTTC. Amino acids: CATFTGLRYEQYF.

The DNA of the CDR3 is TGTGCCAGCAGCCTAGCGGGGGGGAAAGAGACCCAGTACTTC. Protein sequence: CASSLAGGKETQYF. The chain carries TRBV2 and TRBJ2-5; 12 nucleotides line up with TRBD2. V shed 6 bases and J 3 bases; nucleotides not matched to a gene: 2. This CDR3 contains 14 residues. CDR1 is SNHLY, CDR2 FYNNEI, per germline.

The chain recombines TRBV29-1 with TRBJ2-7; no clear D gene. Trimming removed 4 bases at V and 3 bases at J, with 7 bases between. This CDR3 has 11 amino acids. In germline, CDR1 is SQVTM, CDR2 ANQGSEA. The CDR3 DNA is TGCAGCGTTGCGGAGTTCTACGAGCAGTACTTC. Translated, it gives CSVAEFYEQYF.

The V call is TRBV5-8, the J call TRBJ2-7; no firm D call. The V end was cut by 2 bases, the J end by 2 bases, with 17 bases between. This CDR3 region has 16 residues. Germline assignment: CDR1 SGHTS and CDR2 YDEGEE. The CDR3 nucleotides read TGTGCCAGCAGCTTAATTCCCCCGGCATCCACCTACGAGCAGTACTTC. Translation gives CASSLIPPASTYEQYF.

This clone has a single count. The DNA of the CDR3 is TGTGCCAGCAACTTGAACAGGGGCTATGGCTACACCTTC. Translated, it gives CASNLNRGYGYTF. This chain links TRBV6-5 with TRBJ1-2, with 7 positions matching TRBD1. Germline values: CDR1 MNHEY, CDR2 SVGAGI. Trimming cost V 7 bases and J 4 bases; bases outside gene matches: 6. This CDR3 region has 13 residues.

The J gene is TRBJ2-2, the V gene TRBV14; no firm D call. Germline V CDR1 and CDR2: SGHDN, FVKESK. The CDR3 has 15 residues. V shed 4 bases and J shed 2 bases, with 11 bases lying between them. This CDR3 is CASSPFGQNTGELFF. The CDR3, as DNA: TGTGCCAGCAGCCCCTTCGGGCAAAACACCGGGGAGCTGTTTTTT.

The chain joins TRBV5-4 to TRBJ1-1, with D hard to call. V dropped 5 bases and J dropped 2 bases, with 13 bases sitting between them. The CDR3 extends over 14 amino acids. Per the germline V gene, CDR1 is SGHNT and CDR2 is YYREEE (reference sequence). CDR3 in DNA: TGTGCCAGCAGTAGCGGACGAACTAACACTGAAGCTTTCTTT. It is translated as CASSSGRTNTEAFF.

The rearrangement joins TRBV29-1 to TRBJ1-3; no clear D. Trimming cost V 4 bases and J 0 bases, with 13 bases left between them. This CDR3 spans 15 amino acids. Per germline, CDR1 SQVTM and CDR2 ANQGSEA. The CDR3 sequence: CSVGNRYNSGNTIYF. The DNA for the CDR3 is TGCAGCGTTGGGAACCGGTACAACTCTGGAAACACCATATATTTT.

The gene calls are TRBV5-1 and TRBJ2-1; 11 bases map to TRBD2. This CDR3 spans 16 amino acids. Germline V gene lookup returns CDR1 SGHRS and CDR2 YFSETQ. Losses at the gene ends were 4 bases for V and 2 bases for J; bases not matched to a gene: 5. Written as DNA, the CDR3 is TGCGCCAGCAGCCCCTTAGCGGGGGGGACCTACAATGAGCAGTTCTTC. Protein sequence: CASSPLAGGTYNEQFF.

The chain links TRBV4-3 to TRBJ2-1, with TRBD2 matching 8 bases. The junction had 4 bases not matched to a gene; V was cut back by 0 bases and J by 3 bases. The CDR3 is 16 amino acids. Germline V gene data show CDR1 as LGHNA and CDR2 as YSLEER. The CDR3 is CASSQDRGGLYNEQFF. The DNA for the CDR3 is TGCGCCAGCAGCCAAGATCGCGGGGGGCTCTACAATGAGCAGTTCTTC.

The chain's CDR3 is CASSPSLRNQPQHF. In DNA, the CDR3 is TGTGCCAGCAGTCCTTCCCTCCGCAATCAGCCCCAGCATTTT. This chain uses TRBV28 with TRBJ1-5, with D hard to call. CDR3 length equals 14 residues. CDR1 and CDR2 from the germline V gene are MDHEN and SYDVKM. V lost 5 bases and J 2 bases, leaving 10 bases between the germline ends.

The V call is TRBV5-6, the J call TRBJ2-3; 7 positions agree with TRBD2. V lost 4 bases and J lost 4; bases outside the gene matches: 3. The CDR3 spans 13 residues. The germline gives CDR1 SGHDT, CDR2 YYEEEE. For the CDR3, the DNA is TGTGCCAGCAGCATAGCGGGCGCAGATACGCAGTATTTT. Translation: CASSIAGADTQYF.

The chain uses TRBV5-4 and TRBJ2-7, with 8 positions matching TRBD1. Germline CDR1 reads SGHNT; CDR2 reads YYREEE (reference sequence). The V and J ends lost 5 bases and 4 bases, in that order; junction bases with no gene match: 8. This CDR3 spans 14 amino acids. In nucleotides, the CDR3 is TGTGCCAGCAGTTTACAGGGGGTGTCTTACGAGCAGTACTTC. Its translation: CASSLQGVSYEQYF.